Below are 29 T cell receptor beta chains sequenced from a single sample in a study of blood T cell repertoires in COVID-19. Assay: immunoSEQ multiplex PCR; the TCRdb copy retains only in-frame clones and omits some. Of around 330,000 clones in the sample, roughly 86% are singletons; the top ten hold around 9%. Sequenced: PBMCs or T cells enriched from blood (not recorded which). The source is a young woman who had recovered from COVID-19.

This clone was recorded a few times. This CDR3 reads CSASGRGPEKLFF. CDR3 coding DNA: TGCAGCGCTTCGGGCAGGGGGCCTGAAAAACTGTTTTTT. This chain uses TRBV29-1 with TRBJ1-4; 8 bases map to TRBD1. Germline CDR1 reads SQVTM; CDR2 reads ANQGSEA. This CDR3 has 13 residues. The V and J ends lost 7 bases and 7 bases, in that order; junction bases with no gene match: 8. The variable domain in full, completed from reference TRBV29-1 and TRBJ1-4, reads SAVISQKPSRDICQRGTSLTIQCQVDSQVTMMFWYRQQPGQSLTLIATANQGSEATYESGFVIDKFPISRPNLTFSTLTVSNMSPEDSSIYLCSASGRGPEKLFFGSGTQLSVL.

The chain carries TRBV7-2 and TRBJ2-7; 9 nucleotides line up with TRBD1. CDR3 length: 15 amino acids. Per germline, CDR1 SGHTA and CDR2 FQGNSA. The junction had 4 bases not matched to a gene; V was cut back by 1 base and J by 3 bases. The CDR3 loop is CASSLGGTGIYEQYF. CDR3 sequence (DNA): TGTGCCAGCAGCTTAGGAGGGACAGGGATCTACGAGCAGTACTTC.

J is TRBJ1-1 and V is TRBV29-1, with D maybe TRBD1 (6 bases). Looked up from germline, CDR1 is SQVTM and CDR2 is ANQGSEA. The V gene lost 0 bases and the J gene lost 5 bases, with 13 bases spanning the gap. This CDR3 is built from 14 residues. The CDR3 loop reads CSVEERKGTTEAFF. The CDR3 DNA sequence: TGCAGCGTTGAAGAAAGAAAGGGGACAACTGAAGCTTTCTTT.

The J gene is TRBJ2-5, the V gene TRBV10-2, with TRBD1 identical over 7 bases. CDR3 size: 14 residues. Germline loops: CDR1 WSHSY, CDR2 SAAADI. V shed 6 bases, J shed 4 bases, and the junction held 8 bases outside the gene matches. CDR3 loop: CASRATGMGETQYF. The CDR3 nucleotides read TGCGCCAGCAGGGCGACAGGGATGGGAGAGACCCAGTACTTC.

This clone was detected a few times. This chain uses TRBV5-1 with TRBJ1-1; D possibly corresponds to TRBD1 (6 bases). In germline, CDR1 is SGHRS, CDR2 YFSETQ. The CDR3 has 15 residues. With 1 base removed from V and 5 bases from J, the gap between germline ends came to 15 bases. The CDR3 is CASSLLGGGGTEAFF. In DNA, the CDR3 is TGCGCCAGCAGCTTGCTGGGAGGGGGAGGAACTGAAGCTTTCTTT.

The chain links TRBV24-1 to TRBJ2-5; D gene unclear. The CDR3 extends over 13 amino acids. Trimming left V 1 base short and J 0 bases short, with 2 bases between. In germline, CDR1 is KGHDR, CDR2 SFDVKD. The CDR3 DNA sequence: TGTGCCACCAGTGATTTTAACCAAGAGACCCAGTACTTC. This translates into CATSDFNQETQYF.

The chain links TRBV4-3 to TRBJ2-5; 9 bases match TRBD2. The V segment lost 2 bases and the J segment 3 bases; nucleotides outside the gene matches: 4. The CDR3 covers 15 residues. Looked up from germline, CDR1 is LGHNA and CDR2 is YSLEER. The CDR3 nucleotides read TGCGCCAGCAGCCAAACCGGGACTAGCAAAGAGACCCAGTACTTC. Its protein is CASSQTGTSKETQYF.

CDR3 residues: CASSQELALYNEQFF. CDR3 sequence (DNA): TGTGCCAGCAGCCAAGAGCTAGCCCTATACAATGAGCAGTTCTTC. The chain couples TRBV4-2 to TRBJ2-1; tentative D call: TRBD2 (5 bases). The germline CDR1 and CDR2 sequences are LGHNA and YNFKEQ. There are 15 residues in the CDR3. Trimming removed 0 bases from V and 4 bases from J, with 10 bases in between.

The rearrangement links TRBV19 to TRBJ1-2, with a weak D call TRBD1 (5 bases). The CDR3 has 12 residues. Per germline, CDR1 LNHDA and CDR2 SQIVND (reference sequence). Trimming stripped 4 bases from V and 5 bases from J, with 8 bases between. The CDR3 coding sequence is TGTGCCAGTAGTACAGGGTGGTATGGCTACACCTTC. Amino acids: CASSTGWYGYTF.

The V and J genes are TRBV6-5 and TRBJ1-1, with a possible D match to TRBD1 (5 bases). Germline values: CDR1 MNHEY, CDR2 SVGAGI. Trimming took off 8 bases at V and 11 bases at J, with 21 bases between the two ends. The CDR3 has 13 amino acids. The CDR3 loop is CASLNRGEARAFF. CDR3 DNA: TGTGCCAGCCTTAATCGGGGGGAGGCTAGGGCTTTCTTT.

The V gene is TRBV3-1 (or the pseudogene TRBV3-2), the J gene TRBJ2-7; no definite D call. The CDR3 covers 14 residues. V shed 4 bases and J shed 3 bases, with 13 bases lying between them. CDR1 LGHDT and CDR2 YNNKEL come from the germline V gene (reference sequence). Here the CDR3 DNA reads TGTGCCAGCAGCCCGTCACCTTACGGCTACGAGCAGTACTTC. This translates into CASSPSPYGYEQYF.

The chain links TRBV12-5 to TRBJ2-1, with 10 bases that match TRBD1. V shed 3 bases and J 4 bases; nucleotides not matched to a gene: 3. The CDR3 consists of 15 residues. The V gene's germline CDR1 is LGHNT and CDR2 FRNRAP. The CDR3 protein is CASGFGTGAYNEQFF. The DNA of the CDR3 is TGTGCTAGTGGTTTTGGGACAGGGGCGTACAATGAGCAGTTCTTC.

V is TRBV6-5 and J is TRBJ2-7; D uncertain. The CDR3 is 13 amino acids. V was pared by 7 bases and J by 1 base, with 11 bases between. Germline CDR1 reads MNHEY; CDR2 reads SVGAGI. The DNA for the CDR3 is TGTGCCAGCACTGGCCAACAATCCTACGAGCAGTACTTC. Its protein is CASTGQQSYEQYF.

V usage is TRBV19 and J usage is TRBJ1-5; D uncertain. V was shortened by 3 bases and J by 4 bases, with 31 bases between the two germline ends. Germline V CDR1 and CDR2: LNHDA, SQIVND (reference sequence). CDR3 length equals 21 residues. The DNA for the CDR3 is TGTGCCAGTAGTATTGGTCCCTATTCCCGCGCGAAGGACGGCGGGAATCAGCCCCAGCATTTT. Residues: CASSIGPYSRAKDGGNQPQHF.

The rearrangement joins TRBV28 to TRBJ1-5, with 12 bases identical to TRBD1. The junction had 10 bases not matched to a gene; V was cut back by 6 bases and J by 7 bases. CDR1 is MDHEN and CDR2 is SYDVKM in the germline V gene. This CDR3 spans 16 amino acids. CDR3 nucleotide sequence: TGTGCCAGCAGGCCTTCCGGGACAGGGGGCGGGCAGCCCCAGCATTTT. Translating gives CASRPSGTGGGQPQHF.

This clone came up a few times. CDR3 in amino acids: CASSLKDSSEQYF. The DNA for the CDR3 is TGTGCCAGCAGTTTGAAGGACAGCAGCGAGCAGTACTTC. The chain combines TRBV7-9 with TRBJ2-7; D is perhaps TRBD1 (6 bases). The CDR3 length is 13 residues. CDR1 and CDR2 from the germline V gene are SEHNR and FQNEAQ (reference sequence). The germline V and J ends were trimmed by 6 bases and 6 bases, with 15 bases remaining between them.

This chain joins TRBV5-4 and TRBJ2-2; D is perhaps TRBD2 (5 bases). The germline V gene has CDR1 SGHNT and CDR2 YYREEE (reference sequence). The CDR3 has 16 amino acids. V was trimmed by 0 bases and J by 4 bases, leaving 13 bases between them. The CDR3 sequence: CASSLEYPGFTGELFF. In nucleotides, the CDR3 is TGTGCCAGCAGCTTGGAGTATCCGGGGTTCACCGGGGAGCTGTTTTTT.

The genes are TRBV9 and TRBJ2-2; D is perhaps TRBD1 (6 bases). The CDR3 is 16 amino acids. V was trimmed by 2 bases and J by 2 bases, leaving 13 bases between them. Germline lookup yields CDR1 SGDLS and CDR2 YYNGEE. The CDR3 DNA reads as TGTGCCAGCAGCGTCGCCGGGACATATAACACCGGGGAGCTGTTTTTT. Its protein is CASSVAGTYNTGELFF.

The V gene is TRBV23-1, the J gene TRBJ2-7, with TRBD1 matching over 12 bases. TRBV23-1 is assigned to the ORF class and has an uncertain function. This CDR3 comprises 16 residues. J gave up 4 bases and V 0 bases, and 4 bases lay outside the gene matches. CDR3 DNA sequence: TGCGCCAGCAGTCAATCCCGGGACAGGGGGCAGTACGAGCAGTACTTC. Protein product: CASSQSRDRGQYEQYF.

Worth noting for this clone: One junction end does not reproduce the germline sequence, and a read error may be involved. V usage is TRBV7-9 and J usage is TRBJ2-7; a possible D gene is TRBD1 (5 bases). Germline loops: CDR1 SEHNR, CDR2 FQNEAQ (reference sequence). The CDR3 spans 14 residues. The chain's CDR3 is CASSLDQWGSETNF. The CDR3 nucleotides are TGTGCCAGCAGCTTAGACCAGTGGGGCAGCGAAACTAACTTC.

CDR3: CASSAGKVYAEAFF. CDR3 sequence (DNA): TGTGCCAGCAGCGCCGGGAAGGTCTACGCTGAAGCTTTCTTT. The J gene is TRBJ1-1, the V gene TRBV9; no clear D gene. The CDR3 consists of 14 residues. Germline V gene sequence: CDR1 SGDLS, CDR2 YYNGEE. V was trimmed by 3 bases and J by 6 bases, leaving 15 bases between them.

With regard to this clone: A junction end diverges from the germline sequence, so it may reflect a read error. The chain joins TRBV3-1 (or the pseudogene TRBV3-2) to TRBJ1-3, with TRBD1 as a possible D gene (6 bases). Germline V gene sequence: CDR1 LGHDT, CDR2 YNNKEL (reference sequence). This CDR3 comprises 16 residues. CDR3 protein: CASSQVIDRSPPMRHF. The CDR3 bases are TGTGCCAGCAGCCAAGTAATCGACAGGTCTCCCCCCATGAGGCATTTT.

This chain uses TRBV11-2 with TRBJ1-3; 9 nucleotides match TRBD1. V shed 4 bases, J shed 2 bases, and the junction held 3 bases outside the gene matches. Germline V gene data show CDR1 as SGHAT and CDR2 as FQNNGV. The CDR3 extends over 15 amino acids. Here the CDR3 DNA reads TGTGCCAGCAGCTGGGGACAGGGCCCTGGAAACACCATATATTTT. Its protein product is CASSWGQGPGNTIYF.

This chain joins TRBV9 and TRBJ1-5; TRBD1 might be the D (5 bases). Trimming removed 10 bases at V and 4 bases at J, with 18 bases between. Germline CDR1 reads SGDLS; CDR2 reads YYNGEE. CDR3 length equals 14 residues. The CDR3 region has the DNA TGTGCCCGCCGCGTCGGGGGGGGGAATCAGCCCCAGCATTTT. This sequence encodes CARRVGGGNQPQHF.

This clone was detected once. The V call is TRBV7-2, the J call TRBJ2-1; 12 bases are a match to TRBD1. The CDR3 runs 14 residues. V dropped 4 bases and J dropped 6; count of bases not matched to a gene: 1. CDR1 SGHTA and CDR2 FQGNSA come from the germline V gene. The CDR3: CASSWDRGPNEQFF. The CDR3 region has the DNA TGTGCCAGCAGCTGGGACAGGGGGCCCAATGAGCAGTTCTTC.

This clone was seen a single time. The chain uses TRBV6-2 or TRBV6-3 and TRBJ2-1; D perhaps matches TRBD2 (6 bases). The CDR3 length is 15 residues. V was cut by 4 bases and J by 7 bases, with 17 bases left in between. CDR1 and CDR2 from the germline V gene are MNHEY and SVGEGT. The CDR3 sequence: CASSFGLPVGNEQFF. CDR3 DNA: TGTGCCAGCAGTTTCGGACTACCGGTGGGGAATGAGCAGTTCTTC.

The genes are TRBV5-8 and TRBJ2-1, with TRBD1 matching over 8 bases. Germline lookup yields CDR1 SGHTS and CDR2 YDEGEE. The CDR3 is 15 residues long. Unmatched junction bases numbered 7, after V lost 2 bases and J lost 6 bases. The CDR3 region is CASSFLGTGLNEQFF. In nucleotides, the CDR3 is TGTGCCAGCAGCTTCCTTGGGACAGGACTCAATGAGCAGTTCTTC.

The V gene is TRBV28, the J gene TRBJ1-1; D perhaps matches TRBD1 (6 bases). CDR1 is MDHEN, CDR2 SYDVKM, per germline. This CDR3 contains 15 residues. Trimming took 6 bases from V and 4 from J, leaving 18 bases between them. The CDR3 bases are TGTGCCAGCAGCCCTTTTACAGGGTATATCACTGAAGCTTTCTTT. Translated: CASSPFTGYITEAFF.

This clone appeared once. The chain carries TRBV12-3 or TRBV12-4 and TRBJ1-1; 8 bases are a match to TRBD1. V gave up 5 bases and J gave up 9 bases; unmatched junction bases: 5. The CDR3 runs 12 residues. CDR3 nucleotides: TGTGCCAGCAGTCACCGACAGGGGAAAGCTTTCTTT. Its protein is CASSHRQGKAFF.